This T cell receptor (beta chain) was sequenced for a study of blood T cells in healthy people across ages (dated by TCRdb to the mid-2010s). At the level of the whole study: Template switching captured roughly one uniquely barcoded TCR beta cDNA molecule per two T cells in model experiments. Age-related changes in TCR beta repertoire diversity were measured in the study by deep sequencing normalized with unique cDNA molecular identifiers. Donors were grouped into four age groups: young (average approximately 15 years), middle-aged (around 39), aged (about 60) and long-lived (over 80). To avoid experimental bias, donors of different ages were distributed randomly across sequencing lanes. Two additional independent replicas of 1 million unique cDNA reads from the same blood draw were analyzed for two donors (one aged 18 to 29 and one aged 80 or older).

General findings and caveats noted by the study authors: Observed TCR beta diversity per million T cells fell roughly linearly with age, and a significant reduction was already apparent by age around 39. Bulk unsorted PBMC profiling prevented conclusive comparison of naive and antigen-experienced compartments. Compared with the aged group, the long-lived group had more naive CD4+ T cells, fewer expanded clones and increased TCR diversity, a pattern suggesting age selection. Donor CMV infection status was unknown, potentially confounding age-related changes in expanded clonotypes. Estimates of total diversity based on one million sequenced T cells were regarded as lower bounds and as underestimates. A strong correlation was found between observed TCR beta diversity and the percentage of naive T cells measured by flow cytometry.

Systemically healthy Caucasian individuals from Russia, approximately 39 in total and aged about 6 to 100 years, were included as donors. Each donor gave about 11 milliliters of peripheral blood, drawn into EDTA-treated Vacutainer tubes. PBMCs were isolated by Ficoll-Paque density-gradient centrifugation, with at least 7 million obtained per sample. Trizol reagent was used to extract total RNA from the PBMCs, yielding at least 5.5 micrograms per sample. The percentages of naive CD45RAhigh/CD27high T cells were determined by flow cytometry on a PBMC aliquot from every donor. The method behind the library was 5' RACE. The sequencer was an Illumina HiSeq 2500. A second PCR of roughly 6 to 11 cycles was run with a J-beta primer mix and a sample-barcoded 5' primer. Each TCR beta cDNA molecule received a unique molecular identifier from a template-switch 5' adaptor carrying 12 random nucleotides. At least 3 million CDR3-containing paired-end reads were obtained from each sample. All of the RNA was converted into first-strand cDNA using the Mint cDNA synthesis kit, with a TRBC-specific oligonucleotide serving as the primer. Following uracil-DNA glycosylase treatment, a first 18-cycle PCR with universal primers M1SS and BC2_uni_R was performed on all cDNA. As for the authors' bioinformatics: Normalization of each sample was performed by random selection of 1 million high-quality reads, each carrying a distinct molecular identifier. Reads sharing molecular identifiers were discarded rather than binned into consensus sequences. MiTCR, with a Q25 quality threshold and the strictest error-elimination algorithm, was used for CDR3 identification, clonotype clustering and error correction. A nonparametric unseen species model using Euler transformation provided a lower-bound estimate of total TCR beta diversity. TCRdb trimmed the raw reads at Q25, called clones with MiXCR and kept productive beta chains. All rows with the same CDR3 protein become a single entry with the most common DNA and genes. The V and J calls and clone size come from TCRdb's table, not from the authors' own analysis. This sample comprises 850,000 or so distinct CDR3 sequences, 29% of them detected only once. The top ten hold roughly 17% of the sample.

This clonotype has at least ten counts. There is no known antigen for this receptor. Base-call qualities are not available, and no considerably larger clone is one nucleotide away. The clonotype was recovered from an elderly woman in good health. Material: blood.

Here is the DNA: TGCGCCAGCAGCTTGGATGGCAGCTATGGCTACACCTTC. It is translated as CASSLDGSYGYTF. Recombination linked TRBV5-1 to TRBJ1-2; no D segment can be confidently identified. The germline V gene supplies CDR1 SGHRS and CDR2 YFSETQ. The junction shows trimming of 0 bases on V and 4 bases on J, plus 7 bases between the germline ends. There are 13 amino acids in the CDR3, from cysteine to phenylalanine inclusive. Here the CDR3 DNA is all that survives: 39 bases in frame from base 1.